This T cell receptor beta chain comes out of a study of shared clonotypes between healthy human individuals. Profiling relied on immunoSEQ multiplex PCR, and the TCRdb table lists in-frame clones only, not all of them. The table has 2 million to 3 million clones, roughly 93% seen once. Trimming removed 0 bases at V and 6 bases at J, with 10 bases between. The CDR3 runs to 13 residues. Germline CDR1 reads GTSNPN; CDR2 reads SVGIG (reference sequence). V usage is TRBV30 and J usage is TRBJ2-3, with D unresolved. The receptor comes from a man between 18 and 29 years old in good health. Some clones in this sample may be carry-over from other donors' samples. The material sequenced was naive CD4+ T cells from PBMCs. Regarding subset: CD45RA+ positively selected. The CDR3 DNA is TGTGCCTGGAGTGTAGTCTCCTTGGATACGCAGTATTTT. Translation: CAWSVVSLDTQYF.